The 13 T cell receptor beta chains presented below share a single source sample, sequenced in a study of blood T cells in healthy people across ages (dated by TCRdb to between 2014 and 2017). The library was produced with 5' RACE. These reads were obtained on an Illumina HiSeq 2500. A second roughly 6 to 12 cycle PCR used a sample-barcoded 5' primer and a J-beta primer mix. TCRdb passed the public sequencing reads through fastp at Q25 and MiXCR, retaining productive beta sequences. Records with the same CDR3 protein are collapsed into one entry carrying the most frequent genes and DNA. Here the sample has 600,000 to 850,000 distinct CDR3 sequences; roughly two fifths occur a single time. The ten largest make up less than 25% of the sample. Sequencing was done on a sample of blood. The receptors stem from a woman aged 55-69 years in good health.

This clonotype has a count of ten or more. V usage is TRBV29-1 and J usage is TRBJ2-7, with 8 bases aligning to TRBD2. Trimming removed 2 bases from V and 0 bases from J; junction bases left unmatched: 6. This CDR3 contains 15 residues. Germline V gives CDR1 SQVTM, CDR2 ANQGSEA. DNA for the CDR3: TGCAGCGTTGAACGACTAGCGTTGAGCTCCTACGAGCAGTACTTC. It encodes CSVERLALSSYEQYF.

This chain links TRBV7-9 with TRBJ1-4; perhaps TRBD1 as D (5 bases). CDR3 length equals 14 residues. V was clipped by 5 bases and J by 5 bases, with 12 bases between them. Germline CDR1 is SEHNR and CDR2 is FQNEAQ (reference sequence). In nucleotides, the CDR3 is TGTGCCAGCAGCCCGGGACTGGGAAATGAAAAACTGTTTTTT. This translates into CASSPGLGNEKLFF.

The chain carries TRBV7-2 and TRBJ1-1, with a tentative D call TRBD1 (6 bases). From germline, CDR1 is SGHTA and CDR2 FQGNSA. V lost 4 bases and J 4 bases, leaving 7 bases between the germline ends. The CDR3 is made up of 12 amino acids. This CDR3 reads CASSSRGTEAFF. In nucleotides, the CDR3 is TGTGCCAGCAGCTCCAGGGGCACTGAAGCTTTCTTT.

A single count supports this clonotype. The chain is built from TRBV18 and TRBJ2-3, with a possible D match to TRBD1 (5 bases). CDR3 length: 15 amino acids. Looked up from germline, CDR1 is KGHSH and CDR2 is LQKENI. The V end lost 2 bases, the J end lost 1 base, and 10 bases lay between the germline ends. CDR3 bases: TGTGCCAGCTCACCATTGGCACAGGGCACAGATACGCAGTATTTT. Its protein product is CASSPLAQGTDTQYF.

This clonotype was detected ten times or more. V is TRBV27 and J is TRBJ2-7; 7 bases align to TRBD2. Germline CDR1 and CDR2: MNHEY and SMNVEV (reference sequence). The CDR3 consists of 15 residues. V was pared by 5 bases and J by 5 bases, with 12 bases of the junction left unmatched. CDR3 in DNA: TGTGCCAGCAGTGCCCTGACTAGCCACACAGACGAGCAGTACTTC. Protein product: CASSALTSHTDEQYF.

In its sample, this clonotype was seen many times. The chain employs TRBV24-1 and TRBJ1-2, with D possibly matching TRBD1 (6 bases). The V end was cut by 2 bases, the J end by 6 bases, with 6 bases between. Germline values: CDR1 KGHDR, CDR2 SFDVKD. The CDR3 totals 12 residues. The CDR3 DNA sequence: TGTGCCACCAGTGATTACAGGGATGGCTACACCTTC. It specifies CATSDYRDGYTF.

This clonotype was observed a handful of times. V is TRBV6-5 and J is TRBJ2-3, with D tentatively TRBD2 (6 bases). Germline assignment: CDR1 MNHEY and CDR2 SVGAGI. The V gene lost 2 bases and the J gene lost 4 bases, with 19 bases spanning the gap. CDR3 length: 17 residues. CDR3 protein: CASSYQPQRGGADTQYF. The CDR3, as DNA: TGTGCCAGCAGTTACCAGCCTCAGCGAGGAGGGGCAGATACGCAGTATTTT.

As regards this clonotype: It may be a read error: a sequence one base away is much more abundant. V is TRBV6-6 and J is TRBJ2-3; D gene ambiguous. V was pared by 5 bases and J by 6 bases, with 12 bases between. The CDR3 has 13 amino acids. Germline V CDR1 and CDR2: MNHNY, SVGAGI (reference sequence). The CDR3 sequence is CASSGSTADTQYF. DNA for the CDR3: TGTGCCAGCAGTGGCTCGACCGCGGATACGCAGTATTTT.

This chain connects TRBV6-6 to TRBJ2-7; weak D call: TRBD2 (6 bases). The CDR3 loop spans 14 amino acids. With 5 bases removed from V and 6 bases from J, the gap between germline ends came to 17 bases. Germline loops: CDR1 MNHNY, CDR2 SVGAGI (reference sequence). The CDR3 sequence: CASSLSGAGGEQYF. Written as DNA, the CDR3 is TGTGCCAGCAGTCTCTCGGGAGCCGGGGGCGAGCAGTACTTC.

This clonotype has ten or more counts. The gene calls are TRBV9 and TRBJ1-2, with a possible D match to TRBD1 (5 bases). This CDR3 is built from 13 residues. CDR1 and CDR2 from the germline V gene are SGDLS and YYNGEE. The V end lost 2 bases, the J end lost 5 bases, and 10 bases lay between the germline ends. The CDR3 spells CASSVDQGYGYTF. CDR3 coding DNA: TGTGCCAGCAGCGTTGACCAGGGATATGGCTACACCTTC.

DNA for the CDR3: TGTGCCAGCAGTGAGTACACAGGGTTTGGCTACACCTTC. Translated, it gives CASSEYTGFGYTF. The J gene is TRBJ1-2, the V gene TRBV27, with D possibly TRBD1 on 6 matching bases. There are 13 residues in the CDR3. Trimming removed 5 bases from V and 7 bases from J, with 14 bases in between. Germline CDR1 and CDR2: MNHEY and SMNVEV (reference sequence).

V gene TRBV28 combines with J gene TRBJ2-3; D perhaps matches TRBD1 (6 bases). Germline V gene sequence: CDR1 MDHEN, CDR2 SYDVKM. V was pared by 6 bases and J by 0 bases, with 16 bases between. This CDR3 comprises 16 residues. CDR3 sequence: CASRSPGDGSTDTQYF. In DNA form, the CDR3 reads TGTGCCAGCAGGTCCCCAGGGGACGGAAGCACAGATACGCAGTATTTT.

The rearrangement joins TRBV28 to TRBJ2-3, with 10 positions matching TRBD2. Germline values: CDR1 MDHEN, CDR2 SYDVKM. V shed 3 bases, J shed 6 bases, and the junction held 6 bases outside the gene matches. The CDR3 length is 15 residues. CDR3 loop: CASSFPSGGGDTQYF. CDR3 DNA sequence: TGTGCCAGCAGTTTCCCTAGCGGGGGCGGCGATACGCAGTATTTT.